This is a list of T cell receptor beta chains from one sample in a study of vaccination and CD4 T cells after COVID-19. MiXCR, run by TCRdb on the PCR reads, gives a single entry per CDR3 protein. This table has 3,500 to 5,000 distinct CDR3 sequences, around a fifth appearing once. These TCRs are of unknown antigen specificity. Sequenced material: CD4+ T cells from blood, cultured in vitro. The receptors were gathered from a human donor who had recovered from COVID-19. Both conserved end residues are part of each CDR3. The D gene is left open where the match is weak. Size values are once, few and many counts, or a class for expanded clones, and some rows have none.

d_gene: NA; abundance: NA; j_gene: TRBJ2-1; v_gene: TRBV2; CDR3nt: TGTGCCAGCAAAAATCGGATCTACAATGAGCAGTTCTTC; CDR3aa: CASKNRIYNEQFF
d_gene: TRBD2; abundance: few; j_gene: TRBJ2-3; v_gene: TRBV20-1; CDR3nt: TGCAGTGCTAGAGTGGGGCGGGGGGGCCTAACAGATACGCAGTATTTT; CDR3aa: CSARVGRGGLTDTQYF
d_gene: NA; abundance: large; j_gene: TRBJ1-2; v_gene: TRBV2; CDR3nt: TGTGCCAACAAAAAAGGGGCTGCAAACTATGGCTACACCTTC; CDR3aa: CANKKGAANYGYTF
d_gene: TRBD1; abundance: large; j_gene: TRBJ2-1; v_gene: TRBV5-4; CDR3nt: TGTGCCAGCAGCCCGGACAGGGGCGCCTACAATGAGCAGTTCTTC; CDR3aa: CASSPDRGAYNEQFF
d_gene: NA; abundance: few; j_gene: TRBJ2-7; v_gene: TRBV20-1; CDR3nt: TGCAGTGCCGCCGGCCCCACCTACGAGCAGTACTTC; CDR3aa: CSAAGPTYEQYF
d_gene: NA; abundance: few; j_gene: TRBJ1-5; v_gene: TRBV2; CDR3nt: TGTGCCAGCGCGACCGGGCCAAATCAGCCCCAGCATTTT; CDR3aa: CASATGPNQPQHF
d_gene: NA; abundance: NA; j_gene: TRBJ2-2; v_gene: TRBV12-3/TRBV12-4; CDR3nt: TGTGCCAGCAGTTTAGATGGGCAGGGGACTCTGTCCGGGGAGCTGTTTTTT; CDR3aa: CASSLDGQGTLSGELFF
d_gene: NA; abundance: few; j_gene: TRBJ1-1; v_gene: TRBV2; CDR3nt: TGTGCCAGCCACGGGAGAACTGAAGCTTTCTTT; CDR3aa: CASHGRTEAFF
d_gene: NA; abundance: few; j_gene: TRBJ1-5; v_gene: TRBV7-2; CDR3nt: TGTGCCAGCAGCTTAAGGTCGGGGAACGGTCGGCCCCAGCATTTT; CDR3aa: CASSLRSGNGRPQHF
d_gene: NA; abundance: NA; j_gene: TRBJ2-7; v_gene: TRBV6-1; CDR3nt: TGTGCCAGCAGCCGAACCTACGAGCAGTACTTC; CDR3aa: CASSRTYEQYF
d_gene: TRBD2; abundance: NA; j_gene: TRBJ2-7; v_gene: TRBV9; CDR3nt: TGTGCCAGCAGCGTAGGGAGCGGGGGATCCTACGAGCAGTACTTC; CDR3aa: CASSVGSGGSYEQYF
d_gene: NA; abundance: few; j_gene: TRBJ2-5; v_gene: TRBV12-3/TRBV12-4; CDR3nt: TGTGCCAGCAGTTTAGTCGGCGGAGAGACCCAGTACTTC; CDR3aa: CASSLVGGETQYF
d_gene: TRBD2; abundance: medium-sized; j_gene: TRBJ2-1; v_gene: TRBV14; CDR3nt: TGTGCCAGCAGCCCGCCTGGGCCTAGCGGTGGTAATGAGCAGTTCTTC; CDR3aa: CASSPPGPSGGNEQFF
d_gene: TRBD1; abundance: NA; j_gene: TRBJ1-3; v_gene: TRBV12-3/TRBV12-4; CDR3nt: TGTGCCAGCAGTCAACAGGGGTCTGGAAACACCATATATTTT; CDR3aa: CASSQQGSGNTIYF
d_gene: TRBD1; abundance: large; j_gene: TRBJ2-6; v_gene: TRBV19; CDR3nt: TGTGCCAGTAGTATAACAACCCCGCGGACAGGGATACGCTCTGGGGCCAACGTCCTGACTTTC; CDR3aa: CASSITTPRTGIRSGANVLTF
d_gene: NA; abundance: few; j_gene: TRBJ1-2; v_gene: TRBV7-2; CDR3nt: TGTGCCAGCAGCTCCTCCGCCGGGGGCTACACCTTC; CDR3aa: CASSSSAGGYTF
d_gene: NA; abundance: medium-sized; j_gene: TRBJ2-1; v_gene: TRBV12-3/TRBV12-4; CDR3nt: TGTGCCAGCAGCCCTGAGGGGAATGAGCAGTTCTTC; CDR3aa: CASSPEGNEQFF
d_gene: TRBD1; abundance: NA; j_gene: TRBJ2-7; v_gene: TRBV5-1; CDR3nt: TGCGCCAGCAGCTTGGAGGGGGCGAGGGAGCAGTACTTC; CDR3aa: CASSLEGAREQYF
d_gene: NA; abundance: few; j_gene: TRBJ1-1; v_gene: TRBV5-1; CDR3nt: TGCGCCAGCAGCCCCCCGGGTTTGAACACTGAAGCTTTCTTT; CDR3aa: CASSPPGLNTEAFF
d_gene: NA; abundance: NA; j_gene: TRBJ1-3; v_gene: TRBV6-1; CDR3nt: TGTGCCAGCAGTGATTTAGGCCAGACTGGAAACACCATATATTTT; CDR3aa: CASSDLGQTGNTIYF
d_gene: NA; abundance: medium-sized; j_gene: TRBJ2-3; v_gene: TRBV6-1; CDR3nt: TGTGCCAGCAGTGAATTTGGCGCAGATACGCAGTATTTT; CDR3aa: CASSEFGADTQYF
d_gene: TRBD1; abundance: medium-sized; j_gene: TRBJ1-5; v_gene: TRBV10-3; CDR3nt: TGTGCCATCAGTGAGCCGGGACAGAAAAGGCATTTT; CDR3aa: CAISEPGQKRHF
d_gene: NA; abundance: large; j_gene: TRBJ1-5; v_gene: TRBV12-3/TRBV12-4; CDR3nt: TGTGCCAGCAGTTTACAGGTCAGCAATCAGCCCCAGCATTTT; CDR3aa: CASSLQVSNQPQHF
d_gene: TRBD2; abundance: medium-sized; j_gene: TRBJ2-2; v_gene: TRBV19; CDR3nt: TGTGCCAGTAGTAGTCTAGCGGGGGGGCGCACCGGGGAGCTGTTTTTT; CDR3aa: CASSSLAGGRTGELFF